These T cell receptor beta chains were read from a single sample in a study of T cell changes during pregnancy in multiple sclerosis. Sequencing was performed with immunoSEQ multiplex PCR; in TCRdb, only in-frame clones are kept and a portion is missing. The sample has roughly 58,000 clones; around 94% are singletons. Sample: CD8+ T cells from peripheral blood mononuclear cells, taken in the third trimester of pregnancy. All receptors derive from a female donor with multiple sclerosis, enrolled in a pregnancy study. Both conserved end residues are trimmed from each CDR3. Clone size appears in some rows only: once, few, many, or a class for an expanded clone.

clone_size j_call v_call cdr3_length cdr3_aa
- TRBJ2-5 TRBV28 10 ATLGGQETQY
- TRBJ1-5 TRBV11-2 11 ASSWGEYQPQH
- TRBJ1-2 TRBV13 14 ASSSADGNANYGYT
- TRBJ2-3 TRBV5-1 13 ASSLASGRVNTQY
- TRBJ2-3 TRBV7-2 15 ASSLGVAGDVRDTQY
- TRBJ2-1 TRBV19 13 ASSIAGTGGNEQF
- TRBJ2-5 TRBV23-1 12 ASRPTGVIETQY
- TRBJ1-4 TRBV7-9 13 ASSLVGQGHFGVF
- TRBJ2-5 TRBV4-3 13 ASSPRAGGQETQY
- TRBJ2-1 TRBV7-9 9 AIRAGYEQF
- TRBJ2-1 TRBV9 14 ASSLWTSGTRNEQF
- TRBJ2-7 TRBV7-8 11 ASSLFEGGEQY
- TRBJ1-2 TRBV7-2 12 ASSLLTGGPGYT
once TRBJ1-2 TRBV19 13 ASSAPGQGAYGYT
- TRBJ2-3 TRBV7-2 12 ASAPLAGADTQY
- TRBJ2-7 TRBV27 11 ASSLGQTYEQY
once TRBJ2-4 TRBV5-1 12 ASSLSPGPNIQY
once TRBJ2-3 TRBV30 13 AWSATSSHTDTQY
- TRBJ2-7 TRBV15 13 ATSRDMTTSYEQY
- TRBJ2-7 TRBV4-1 13 ASSQLAVRSNEQY
- TRBJ2-2 TRBV27 11 ASSLTDTGELF
- TRBJ2-7 TRBV4-1 11 ASSHTRVREQY
- TRBJ2-7 TRBV4-1 15 ASSQDSLGQGSYEQY
- TRBJ1-4 TRBV28 14 ASSLYTTGIEEKLF
- TRBJ2-3 TRBV27 10 ASSRGGDTQY